One sample yielded the 18 T cell receptor beta chains listed below, sequenced in a study of identical twins. From the 5' RACE reads, TCRdb called clonotypes with MiXCR, one entry per CDR3 protein. The data hold some 790,000 distinct CDR3 sequences, with 15% to 20% observed a single time. Another study also made use of these data, one on T cells expressing NK-cell markers.

Sequencing was done on a sample of PBMCs. All receptors derive from a woman younger than 30 in good health.

The V gene is TRBV2, the J gene TRBJ1-2, with D possibly being TRBD1 (6 bases). V was cut by 8 bases and J by 7 bases, with 11 bases left in between. From germline, CDR1 is SNHLY and CDR2 FYNNEI. This CDR3 is 11 amino acids long. The CDR3 reads CASQMGAGYTF. CDR3 nucleotide sequence: TGTGCCAGCCAGATGGGGGCTGGCTACACCTTC.

This rearrangement joins TRBV10-1 to TRBJ2-3, with D possibly matching TRBD2 (5 bases). The CDR3 covers 14 residues. Germline V CDR1 and CDR2: WNHNN, SYGVQD (reference sequence). V lost 0 bases and J 4 bases, leaving 8 bases between the germline ends. CDR3 in amino acids: CASSESGGSDTQYF. CDR3 DNA sequence: TGCGCCAGCAGTGAGTCAGGCGGGTCAGATACGCAGTATTTT.

This clonotype was observed a handful of times. The chain uses TRBV5-1 and TRBJ2-3, with 11 nucleotides matching TRBD2. The germline CDR1 and CDR2 sequences are SGHRS and YFSETQ. After removal of 1 base from V and 4 bases from J, the junction contained 8 bases not matched to a gene. The CDR3 loop spans 17 amino acids. The CDR3 sequence: CASSLSSGGAGADTQYF. CDR3 sequence (DNA): TGCGCCAGCAGCTTGAGTAGCGGGGGGGCTGGCGCAGATACGCAGTATTTT.

This clonotype has just a few counts. The chain carries TRBV30 and TRBJ2-7; the D gene is possibly TRBD1 (6 bases). Germline V lookup: CDR1 GTSNPN, CDR2 SVGIG (reference sequence). Trimming shortened V by 4 bases and J by 1 base, and 11 bases separated the two germline ends. The length of the CDR3 is 13 residues. Written as DNA, the CDR3 is TGTGCCTGGAATCCAGGGGCATCCTACGAGCAGTACTTC. This gives the protein CAWNPGASYEQYF.

This chain links TRBV7-2 with TRBJ2-1; 7 bases map to TRBD2. The V segment lost 2 bases and the J segment 4 bases; nucleotides outside the gene matches: 5. The CDR3 consists of 15 residues. Germline values: CDR1 SGHTA, CDR2 FQGNSA. CDR3 coding DNA: TGTGCCAGCAGCTTATGGAACGGGGGGTACAATGAGCAGTTCTTC. The encoded protein is CASSLWNGGYNEQFF. The full variable domain, rest sourced from reference TRBV7-2 and TRBJ2-1, is GAGVSQSPSNKVTEKGKDVELRCDPISGHTALYWYRQSLGQGLEFLIYFQGNSAPDKSGLPSDRFSAERTGGSVSTLTIQRTQQEDSAVYLCASSLWNGGYNEQFFGPGTRLTVL.

This clonotype has a handful of counts. This rearrangement joins TRBV5-6 to TRBJ1-2; perhaps TRBD1 as D (5 bases). CDR1 and CDR2 (germline): SGHDT, YYEEEE. The CDR3 extends over 14 amino acids. V lost 3 bases to trimming and J lost 7 bases, with 16 bases between them. CDR3 DNA: TGTGCCAGCAGCTATCCCAGGGTAACCCTTGGCTACACCTTC. Residues: CASSYPRVTLGYTF.

Only a few counts were recorded for this clonotype. This chain's CDR3 is CAISESGSQETQYF. DNA of the CDR3: TGTGCCATCAGTGAGAGCGGGAGTCAAGAGACCCAGTACTTC. The gene calls are TRBV10-3 and TRBJ2-5; 8 bases map to TRBD2. The ends lost 2 bases at V and 2 bases at J; junction bases unmatched: 1. From germline, CDR1 is ENHRY and CDR2 SYGVKD. The CDR3 has 14 amino acids.

This clonotype appeared a few times. The DNA for the CDR3 is TGCGCCAGCGAACCGGGACTGGGGCCAAGACCGTACAATGAGCAGTTCTTC. Translating gives CASEPGLGPRPYNEQFF. The chain links TRBV10-2 to TRBJ2-1; D might be TRBD2 (6 bases). CDR3 length: 17 residues. V lost 8 bases and J 4 bases, leaving 24 bases between the germline ends. Germline CDR1 reads WSHSY; CDR2 reads SAAADI.

V usage is TRBV20-1 and J usage is TRBJ1-4; D may be TRBD1 (6 bases). The germline V gene has CDR1 DFQATT and CDR2 SNEGSKA (reference sequence). V was shortened by 1 base and J by 7 bases, with 13 bases between the two germline ends. The CDR3 loop spans 14 amino acids. The CDR3 bases are TGCAGTGCTAGAGTTGGAACAGGGTCTGAAAAACTGTTTTTT. Amino acid sequence: CSARVGTGSEKLFF.

This clonotype was seen only a few times. The chain links TRBV5-1 to TRBJ1-1, with D maybe TRBD1 (5 bases). The CDR3 extends over 13 amino acids. Germline CDR1 is SGHRS and CDR2 is YFSETQ. The V gene lost 5 bases and the J gene lost 4 bases, with 12 bases spanning the gap. DNA for the CDR3: TGCGCCAGCAGGGTAGGGGAGCCCACTGAAGCTTTCTTT. It translates to CASRVGEPTEAFF.

This clonotype was detected only a few times. The chain couples TRBV5-1 to TRBJ2-7; D uncertain. V was cut by 4 bases and J by 0 bases, with 11 bases left in between. Germline CDR1 and CDR2: SGHRS and YFSETQ. This CDR3 spans 14 amino acids. CDR3 amino acids: CASSRRNSSYEQYF. In DNA form, the CDR3 reads TGCGCCAGCAGCCGTAGGAATAGCTCCTACGAGCAGTACTTC. The full variable domain, completed using reference TRBV5-1 and TRBJ2-7, is KAGVTQTPRYLIKTRGQQVTLSCSPISGHRSVSWYQQTPGQGLQFLFEYFSETQRNKGNFPGRFSGRQFSNSRSEMNVSTLELGDSALYLCASSRRNSSYEQYFGPGTRLTVT.

The V gene is TRBV12-3 or TRBV12-4, the J gene TRBJ2-1, with D perhaps matching TRBD2 (6 bases). The CDR3 runs 16 residues. Deletions cut 5 bases from V and 3 bases from J, with 17 bases between. The CDR3 region is CASSASSGSSYNEQFF. The CDR3 bases are TGTGCCAGCAGTGCAAGTAGCGGTTCAAGCTACAATGAGCAGTTCTTC.

This clonotype was counted a few times. The chain combines TRBV3-1 with TRBJ1-5, with D tentatively TRBD1 (5 bases). The CDR3 is 13 amino acids. V was shortened by 3 bases and J by 10 bases, with 13 bases between the two germline ends. Germline V gene lookup returns CDR1 LGHDT and CDR2 YNNKEL (reference sequence). The DNA for the CDR3 is TGTGCCAGCAGCCAGGGGGTGGTCCCCCCCCAGCATTTT. It translates to CASSQGVVPPQHF.

There are many counts of this clonotype. The chain couples TRBV9 to TRBJ2-1, with D maybe TRBD2 (5 bases). The CDR3 consists of 13 residues. Trimming removed 3 bases from V and 2 bases from J, with 6 bases in between. Germline CDR1 and CDR2: SGDLS and YYNGEE. CDR3 DNA: TGTGCCAGCAGCGCCGGGACCTACAATGAGCAGTTCTTC. Translation gives CASSAGTYNEQFF.

The V call is TRBV28, the J call TRBJ2-1, with 14 positions matching TRBD2. From germline, CDR1 is MDHEN and CDR2 SYDVKM. This CDR3 contains 15 residues. The V and J ends lost 7 bases and 8 bases, in that order; junction bases with no gene match: 7. CDR3 bases: TGTGCCAGCATCGCCGGGACTAGCGGGAGTTATGAGCAGTTCTTC. Protein sequence: CASIAGTSGSYEQFF.

This chain joins TRBV5-1 and TRBJ2-1; no definite D call. Germline CDR1 and CDR2: SGHRS and YFSETQ. V lost 1 base and J 8 bases, leaving 16 bases between the germline ends. CDR3 length: 15 residues. In DNA form, the CDR3 reads TGCGCCAGCAGCTTGCCGCAAGGTGTTAAGGATGAGCAGTTCTTC. Protein: CASSLPQGVKDEQFF.

There are a few counts of this clonotype. The gene calls are TRBV20-1 and TRBJ2-1, with D tentatively TRBD2 (6 bases). V lost 4 bases, J lost 2 bases, and 15 bases lay in between. Germline V gives CDR1 DFQATT, CDR2 SNEGSKA (reference sequence). The length of the CDR3 is 15 residues. The CDR3 DNA reads as TGCAGTGCTACAGGTCCGGGACTCACCTACAATGAGCAGTTCTTC. Protein product: CSATGPGLTYNEQFF.

This clonotype has more than one count but fewer than ten. The gene calls are TRBV20-1 and TRBJ2-2; 8 bases are shared with TRBD2. After removal of 0 bases from V and 7 bases from J, the junction contained 10 bases not matched to a gene. The germline CDR1 and CDR2 sequences are DFQATT and SNEGSKA (reference sequence). The CDR3 runs 16 residues. CDR3 nucleotide sequence: TGCAGTGCTAGAGATAATCGGGAGGGCCGCGGCGGGGAGCTGTTTTTT. Protein sequence: CSARDNREGRGGELFF.